Reported below is one T cell receptor (beta chain). What it recognizes is unknown. With duration under 3 months, ophthalmopathy was active: Clinical Activity Score at least 3, NOSPECS at least 4. The diagnoses drew upon clinical symptoms, serum thyroxine and TRAb, thyroid ultrasound and orbital computed tomography. Amplification yielded TCR beta CDR3 regions, with RNA transcripts as the source. RT-PCR in the first round (using the HTBI primer set) targeted the TCR CDR3. TCRdb used MiXCR to reprocess the multiplex PCR reads, holding one entry per CDR3 protein. The sample includes about 500,000 distinct CDR3 sequences, 17% of them seen just once. After removal of 2 bases from V and 3 bases from J, the junction contained 9 bases not matched to a gene. The CDR3 length is 16 residues. CDR1 is SGHNT and CDR2 is YYREEE in the germline V gene (reference sequence). This record belongs to a study of T cells in Graves' hyperthyroidism and ophthalmopathy.

Overall study results and limits: Separating ophthalmopathy from stable hyperthyroidism was achieved by a 13 V-J model.

This clonotype originated in a woman under 30 with Graves' ophthalmopathy. This rearrangement joins TRBV5-4 to TRBJ1-2; 8 nucleotides align to TRBD1. The sequencing sample was made of blood. CDR3 residues: CASSFPDRGRDYGYTF. CDR3 in DNA: TGTGCCAGCAGCTTCCCCGACAGGGGTCGGGACTATGGCTACACCTTC.